This T cell receptor (beta chain) originates from a study of blood T cell repertoires in COVID-19. Study context: Samples of COVID-19 (acute and convalescent) were obtained from the United States, Italy and Spain. Nucleic acid was either cDNA or gDNA, and it came from T cells, B-cell-depleted T cells, or PBMCs.

The Seattle patients, enrolled during active infection, were followed longitudinally. This CDR3 spans 15 amino acids. V lost 4 bases and J lost 8, with 18 bases in between. Looked up from germline, CDR1 is SSHAT and CDR2 is FNYEAQ (reference sequence). Repertoires were generated with immunoSEQ multiplex PCR, while TCRdb's copy carries only in-frame clones and drops some. The repertoire holds approximately 500,000 clones, with about 89% as singletons. The origin of this receptor is a woman in her 50s with COVID-19, enrolled during active disease. Sequencing used peripheral blood. This chain connects TRBV7-7 to TRBJ2-1, with TRBD2 as a possible D gene (6 bases). In DNA form, the CDR3 reads TGTGCCAGCAGCTCTAAACGGGGGAAGATCGATGAGCAGTTCTTC. It translates to CASSSKRGKIDEQFF.